This entry concerns a single T cell receptor (beta chain). Its antigen is unknown. This specimen belongs to a study of T cell repertoires in cytomegalovirus infection. Study-level results: The cumulative frequency of public TCR beta families identified carriers of CMV plus the relevant HLA. HLA-C-restricted CMV clonotypes gave the most frequent clonotype in two of eight donors.

The CDR3 extends over 12 amino acids. The germline CDR1 and CDR2 sequences are SNHLY and FYNNEI. With 3 bases removed from V and 7 bases from J, the gap between germline ends came to 9 bases. TCRdb called the reads again in MiXCR, with one record for every CDR3 protein. In the table there are 140,000 to 150,000 distinct CDR3 sequences, more than 25% of which are singletons. The chain links TRBV2 to TRBJ1-2; D uncertain. The sample was CD8+ T cells from cultured PBMCs, taken from culture after CMV antigen stimulation. This clonotype was sampled from a human donor in good health (CMV status not recorded). Some clones in this sample may be carry-over from other donors' samples. The chain's CDR3 is CASSDNSRGYTF. Here the CDR3 DNA reads TGTGCCAGCAGTGATAACAGTCGTGGCTACACCTTC.